This entry describes one TCR beta chain. The source of the sample is a study of blood T cell repertoires in COVID-19. Overall study context: Italy, Spain and the United States were the sources of the convalescent and acute COVID-19 samples. T cells, B-cell-depleted T cells, or PBMCs provided the cDNA or gDNA that served as material.

The CDR3 is 15 residues long. CDR1 and CDR2 (germline): SEHNR, FQNEAQ (reference sequence). J was trimmed by 1 base and V by 5 bases; bases with no gene match: 6. Libraries were prepared by immunoSEQ multiplex PCR; TCRdb keeps only in-frame clonotypes and omits some of them. The sample lists around 250,000 clones; 80% to 90% were seen once. This chain connects TRBV7-9 to TRBJ2-7; 9 nucleotides match TRBD1. The TCR originated in a man between 18 and 29 years old who had recovered from COVID-19. The sequencing input was PBMCs or T cells enriched from blood (not recorded which). The CDR3 loop reads CASSRNGQGSYEQYF. The CDR3 region has the DNA TGTGCCAGCAGCCGAAACGGACAGGGGTCCTACGAGCAGTACTTC. The full variable domain, its missing parts supplied by reference TRBV7-9 and TRBJ2-7, is DTGVSQNPRHKITKRGQNVTFRCDPISEHNRLYWYRQTLGQGPEFLTYFQNEAQLEKSRLLSDRFSAERPKGSFSTLEIQRTEQGDSAMYLCASSRNGQGSYEQYFGPGTRLTVT.